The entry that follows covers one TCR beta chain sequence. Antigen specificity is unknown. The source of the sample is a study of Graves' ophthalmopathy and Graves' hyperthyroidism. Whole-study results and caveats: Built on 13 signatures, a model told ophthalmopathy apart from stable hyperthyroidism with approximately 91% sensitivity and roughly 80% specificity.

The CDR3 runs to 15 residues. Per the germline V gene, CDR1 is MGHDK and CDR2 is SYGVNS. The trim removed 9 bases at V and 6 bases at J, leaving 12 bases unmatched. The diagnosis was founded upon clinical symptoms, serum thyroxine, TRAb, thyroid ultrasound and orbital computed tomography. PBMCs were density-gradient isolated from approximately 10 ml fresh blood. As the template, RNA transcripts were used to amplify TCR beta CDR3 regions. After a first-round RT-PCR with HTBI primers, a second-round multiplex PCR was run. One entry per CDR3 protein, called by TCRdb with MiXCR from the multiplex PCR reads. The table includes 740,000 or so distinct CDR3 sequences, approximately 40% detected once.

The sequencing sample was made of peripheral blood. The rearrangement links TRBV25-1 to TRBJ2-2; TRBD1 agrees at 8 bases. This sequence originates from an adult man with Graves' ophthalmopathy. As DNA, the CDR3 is TGTGCCAGTAGTATAGACAGGGGATCGGCCGGGGAGCTGTTTTTT. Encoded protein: CASSIDRGSAGELFF.